The clone carrying this T cell receptor beta chain was recorded many times. Antigen specificity is unknown. This beta chain slipped into a library made for alpha chains as a stray read, so its size is not meaningful. Germline loops: CDR1 SGDLS, CDR2 YYNGEE. With 0 bases removed from V and 1 base from J, the gap between germline ends came to 8 bases. This CDR3 has 15 residues. Time point given: sample taken at primary tumor resection. Whole RNA obtained from tumor, nontumor lung or frozen PBMC underwent sequencing without sorting. The data stem from a study of spatial heterogeneity in lung cancer. General observations from the study: Tracking of tumor mutation counts was seen in expanded intratumoral alpha and beta TCR counts.

Each CDR3 protein gets one entry after TCRdb re-called the 5' RACE reads with MiXCR. The sample contains 4,000 to 6,500 distinct CDR3 sequences, approximately 5.8% of which appear only once. The chain couples TRBV9 to TRBJ2-1, with D maybe TRBD2 (5 bases). This receptor was obtained from a female donor with early-stage non-small cell lung cancer. The material sequenced was lung tumor tissue, taken at surgery. The CDR3 here is CASSVGTVSYNEQFF. The CDR3 DNA follows: TGTGCCAGCAGCGTAGGGACTGTTTCCTACAATGAGCAGTTCTTC.